Listed below are T cell receptor beta chains from one sample, sequenced in a study of blood T cell repertoires in COVID-19. Sequencing used immunoSEQ multiplex PCR; TCRdb keeps in-frame clones, though not all of them. The table has tens of thousands of clones, around 80% seen once. Sequenced sample: peripheral blood. The receptors stem from a human donor in a cohort sampled during active COVID-19. CDR3s include the opening cysteine and the closing phenylalanine or tryptophan.

v_call cdr3_aa
TRBV2 CASSPRGGARTDTQYF
TRBV24-1 CATSGAGTGANQPQHF
TRBV4-3 CASSQEGLATNNEQFF
TRBV6-5 CASSHRGASYEQYF
TRBV11-3 CASSLAGGEAFF
TRBV6-5 CASRSSGETQYF
TRBV5-6 CASSRGTGGGTGELFF
TRBV28 CASRGQTSTHEQFF
TRBV7-9 CASSPGEGNQPQHF
TRBV6-1 CASSEVGGYQPQHF
TRBV5-1 CASSRGDKESETQYF
TRBV5-6 CASSWGTGESYGYTF
TRBV2 CASSTGGLATEAFF
TRBV11-3 CASSGTSGRTGELFF
TRBV20-1 CSASFGGRADTQYF
TRBV7-2 CASSLVRYGYTF
TRBV7-2 CASSTDRAYGYTF
TRBV7-2 CASSLGQGQGQPQHF
TRBV12-3/TRBV12-4 CASSPVRVTEAFF
TRBV7-6 CASSSYRNTEAFF
TRBV7-2 CASSRRLAASYEQYF
TRBV7-6 CASSLDRGYEQYF
TRBV3-1/TRBV3-2 CASSQGDSGNTIYF
TRBV6-1 CASSETEDYGYTF
TRBV5-1 CASSTRDSQKNIQYF
TRBV12-3/TRBV12-4 CASSTRGNTIYF
TRBV19 CASSGQVTNYGYTF
TRBV5-4 CASSRDYSSYEQYF
TRBV5-1 CASSLGAQGASTEAFF
TRBV11-2 CASSLGEYQETQYF
TRBV29-1 CSVGGTFPGANVLTF
TRBV11-3 CASSFGTGQGNTIYF
TRBV2 CASSPRTGVAYEQYF
TRBV29-1 CSAHRGAETEAFF
TRBV9 CASSSRGFSGNTIYF
TRBV5-1 CASSLLAGVTDTQYF
TRBV19 CASSPPPGQGASGIWETQYF
TRBV4-3 CASSQGGRVTDTQYF
TRBV15 CATSRDGGSGNTIYF